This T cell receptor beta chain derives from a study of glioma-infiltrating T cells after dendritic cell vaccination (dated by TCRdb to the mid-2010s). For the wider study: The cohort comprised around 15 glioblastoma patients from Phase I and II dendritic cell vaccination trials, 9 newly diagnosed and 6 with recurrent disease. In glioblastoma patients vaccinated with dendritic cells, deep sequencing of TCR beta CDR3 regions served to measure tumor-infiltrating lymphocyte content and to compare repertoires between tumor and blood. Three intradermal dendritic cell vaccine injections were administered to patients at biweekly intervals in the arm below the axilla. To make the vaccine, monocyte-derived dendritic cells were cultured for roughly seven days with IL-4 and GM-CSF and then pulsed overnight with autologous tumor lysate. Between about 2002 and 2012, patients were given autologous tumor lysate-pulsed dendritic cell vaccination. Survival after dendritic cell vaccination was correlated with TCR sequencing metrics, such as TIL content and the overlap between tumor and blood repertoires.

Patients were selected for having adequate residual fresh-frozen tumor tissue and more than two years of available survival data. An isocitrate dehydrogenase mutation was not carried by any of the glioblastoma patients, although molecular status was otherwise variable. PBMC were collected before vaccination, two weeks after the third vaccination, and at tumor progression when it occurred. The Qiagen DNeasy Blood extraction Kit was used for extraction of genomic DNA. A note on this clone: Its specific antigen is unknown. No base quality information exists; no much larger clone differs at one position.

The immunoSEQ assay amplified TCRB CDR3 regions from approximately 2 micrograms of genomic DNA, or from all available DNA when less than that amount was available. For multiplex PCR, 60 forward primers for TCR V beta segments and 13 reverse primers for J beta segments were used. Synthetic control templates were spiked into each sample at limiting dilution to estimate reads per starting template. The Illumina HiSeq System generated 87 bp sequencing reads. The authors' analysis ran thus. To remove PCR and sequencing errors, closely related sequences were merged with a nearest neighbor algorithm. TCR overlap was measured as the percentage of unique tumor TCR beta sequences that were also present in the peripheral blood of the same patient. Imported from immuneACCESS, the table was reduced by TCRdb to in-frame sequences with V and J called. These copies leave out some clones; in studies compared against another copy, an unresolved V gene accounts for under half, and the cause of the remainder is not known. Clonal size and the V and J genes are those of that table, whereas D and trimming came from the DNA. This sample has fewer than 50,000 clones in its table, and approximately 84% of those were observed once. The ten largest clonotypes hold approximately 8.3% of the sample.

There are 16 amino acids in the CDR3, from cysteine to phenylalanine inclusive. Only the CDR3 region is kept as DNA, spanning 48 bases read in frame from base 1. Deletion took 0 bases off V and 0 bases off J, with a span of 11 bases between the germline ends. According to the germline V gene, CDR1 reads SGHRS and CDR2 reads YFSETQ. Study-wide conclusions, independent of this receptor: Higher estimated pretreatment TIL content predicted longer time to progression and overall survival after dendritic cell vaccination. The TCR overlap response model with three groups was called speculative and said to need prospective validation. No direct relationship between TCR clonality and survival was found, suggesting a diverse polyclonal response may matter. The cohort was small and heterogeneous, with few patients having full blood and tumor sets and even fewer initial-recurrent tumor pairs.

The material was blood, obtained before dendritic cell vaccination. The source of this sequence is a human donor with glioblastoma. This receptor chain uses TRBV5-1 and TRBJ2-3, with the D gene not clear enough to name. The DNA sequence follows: TGCGCCAGCAGCTTGGATTACAGCCCTAGCACAGATACGCAGTATTTT. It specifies CASSLDYSPSTDTQYF.